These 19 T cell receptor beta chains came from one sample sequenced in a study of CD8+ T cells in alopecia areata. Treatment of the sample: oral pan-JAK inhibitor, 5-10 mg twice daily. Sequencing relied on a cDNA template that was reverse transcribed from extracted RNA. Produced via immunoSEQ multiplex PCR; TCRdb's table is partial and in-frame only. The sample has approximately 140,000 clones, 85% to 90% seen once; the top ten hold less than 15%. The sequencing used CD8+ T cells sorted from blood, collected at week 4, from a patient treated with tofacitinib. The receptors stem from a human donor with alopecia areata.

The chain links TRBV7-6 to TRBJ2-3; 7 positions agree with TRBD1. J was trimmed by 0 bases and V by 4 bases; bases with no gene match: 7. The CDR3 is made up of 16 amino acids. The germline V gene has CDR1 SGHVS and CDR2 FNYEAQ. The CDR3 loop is CASSSKTGFSTDTQYF. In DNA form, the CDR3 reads TGTGCCAGCAGCTCAAAGACAGGGTTTAGCACAGATACGCAGTATTTT.

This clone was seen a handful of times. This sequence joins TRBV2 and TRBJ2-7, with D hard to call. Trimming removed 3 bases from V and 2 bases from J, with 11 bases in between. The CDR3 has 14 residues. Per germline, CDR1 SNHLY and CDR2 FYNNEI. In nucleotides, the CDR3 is TGTGCCAGCAGTGAGGGGTGGAACCCCTACGAGCAGTACTTC. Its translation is CASSEGWNPYEQYF.

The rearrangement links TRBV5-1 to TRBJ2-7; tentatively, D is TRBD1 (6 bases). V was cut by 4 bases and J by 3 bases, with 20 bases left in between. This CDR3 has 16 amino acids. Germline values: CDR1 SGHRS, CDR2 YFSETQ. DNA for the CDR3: TGCGCCAGCAGCCCCACGGCATCAGGGGCTTTCTACGAGCAGTACTTC. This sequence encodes CASSPTASGAFYEQYF.

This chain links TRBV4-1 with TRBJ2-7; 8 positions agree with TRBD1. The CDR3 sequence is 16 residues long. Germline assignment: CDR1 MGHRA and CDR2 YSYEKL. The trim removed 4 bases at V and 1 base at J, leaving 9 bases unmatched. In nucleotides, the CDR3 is TGCGCCAGCAGCCCAGAAGCCGGGACAGGATCCTACGAGCAGTACTTC. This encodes CASSPEAGTGSYEQYF.

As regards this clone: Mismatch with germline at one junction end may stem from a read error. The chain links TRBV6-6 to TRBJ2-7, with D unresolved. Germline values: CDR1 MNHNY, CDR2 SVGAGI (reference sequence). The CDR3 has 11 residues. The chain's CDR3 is CAISSVEEQYF. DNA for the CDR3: TGTGCCATCAGTTCAGTTGAGGAGCAGTACTTC.

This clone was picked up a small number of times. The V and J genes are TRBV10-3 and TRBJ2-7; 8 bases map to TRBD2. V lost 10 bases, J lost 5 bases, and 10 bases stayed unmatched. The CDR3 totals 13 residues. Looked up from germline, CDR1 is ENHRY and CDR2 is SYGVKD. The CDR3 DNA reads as TGTGCCACCGGGGGACTAGAGAACCACGAGCAGTACTTC. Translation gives CATGGLENHEQYF.

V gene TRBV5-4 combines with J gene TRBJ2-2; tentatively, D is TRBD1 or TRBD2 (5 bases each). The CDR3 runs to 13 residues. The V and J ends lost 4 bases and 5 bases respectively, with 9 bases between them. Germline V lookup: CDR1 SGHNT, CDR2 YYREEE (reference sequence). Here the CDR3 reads CASSRGETGELFF. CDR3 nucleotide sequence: TGTGCCAGCAGCCGAGGGGAAACCGGGGAGCTGTTTTTT.

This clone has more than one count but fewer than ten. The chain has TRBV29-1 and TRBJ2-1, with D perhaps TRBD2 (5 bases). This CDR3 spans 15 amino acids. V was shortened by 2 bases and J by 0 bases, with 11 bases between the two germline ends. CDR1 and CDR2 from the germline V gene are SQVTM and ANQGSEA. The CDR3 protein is CSVEILGSSYNEQFF. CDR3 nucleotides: TGCAGCGTTGAAATTCTAGGGAGCTCCTACAATGAGCAGTTCTTC.

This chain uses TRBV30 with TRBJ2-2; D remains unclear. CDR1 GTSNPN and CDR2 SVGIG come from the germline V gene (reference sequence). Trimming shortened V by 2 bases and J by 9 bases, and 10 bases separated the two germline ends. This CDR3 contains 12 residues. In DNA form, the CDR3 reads TGTGCCTGGAGTTGGGGTGGACGGGAGCTGTTTTTT. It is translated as CAWSWGGRELFF.

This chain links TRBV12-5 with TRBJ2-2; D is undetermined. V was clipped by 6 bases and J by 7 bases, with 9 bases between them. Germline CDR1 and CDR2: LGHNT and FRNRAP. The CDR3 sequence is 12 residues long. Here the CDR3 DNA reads TGTGCTAGTGGCACTACTATCGGGGAGCTGTTTTTT. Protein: CASGTTIGELFF.

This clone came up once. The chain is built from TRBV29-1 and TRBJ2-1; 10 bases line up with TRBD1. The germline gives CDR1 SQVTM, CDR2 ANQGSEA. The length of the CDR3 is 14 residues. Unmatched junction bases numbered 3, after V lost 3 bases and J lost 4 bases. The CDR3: CSVDLGQGYNEQFF. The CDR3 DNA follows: TGCAGCGTTGATCTGGGACAGGGGTACAATGAGCAGTTCTTC.

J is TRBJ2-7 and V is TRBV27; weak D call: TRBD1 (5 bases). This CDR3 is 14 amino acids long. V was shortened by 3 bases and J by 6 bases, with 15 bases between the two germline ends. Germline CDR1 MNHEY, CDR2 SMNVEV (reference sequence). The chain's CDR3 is CASSFFQGHAEQYF. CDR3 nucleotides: TGTGCCAGCAGTTTTTTTCAGGGCCACGCCGAGCAGTACTTC.

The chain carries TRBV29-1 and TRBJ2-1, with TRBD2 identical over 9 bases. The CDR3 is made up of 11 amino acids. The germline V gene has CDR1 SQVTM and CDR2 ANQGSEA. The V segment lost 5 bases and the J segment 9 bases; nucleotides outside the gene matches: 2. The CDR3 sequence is CSVPSGIEQFF. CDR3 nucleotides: TGCAGCGTTCCTAGCGGGATTGAGCAGTTCTTC.

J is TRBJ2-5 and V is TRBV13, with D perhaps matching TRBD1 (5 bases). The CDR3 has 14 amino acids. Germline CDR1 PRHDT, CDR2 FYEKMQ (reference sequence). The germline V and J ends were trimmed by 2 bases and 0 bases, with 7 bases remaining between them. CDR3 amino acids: CASSLTDNQETQYF. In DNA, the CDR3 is TGTGCCAGCAGCTTAACGGACAACCAAGAGACCCAGTACTTC. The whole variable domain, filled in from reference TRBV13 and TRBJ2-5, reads AAGVIQSPRHLIKEKRETATLKCYPIPRHDTVYWYQQGPGQDPQFLISFYEKMQSDKGSIPDRFSAQQFSDYHSELNMSSLELGDSALYFCASSLTDNQETQYFGPGTRLLVL.

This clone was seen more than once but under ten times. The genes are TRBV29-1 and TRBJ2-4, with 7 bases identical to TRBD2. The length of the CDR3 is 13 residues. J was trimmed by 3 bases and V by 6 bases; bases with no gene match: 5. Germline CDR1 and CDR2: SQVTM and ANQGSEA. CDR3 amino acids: CSVAAGDKNIQYF. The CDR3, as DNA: TGCAGCGTCGCCGCGGGAGACAAAAACATTCAGTACTTC.

Here the CDR3 DNA reads TGTGCCAGCAGCTTGGGCAGGGGGTACGAGCAGTACTTC. Translating it yields CASSLGRGYEQYF. The J gene is TRBJ2-7, the V gene TRBV7-9; the match to TRBD1 covers 7 bases. Germline V gives CDR1 SEHNR, CDR2 FQNEAQ (reference sequence). There are 13 residues in the CDR3. J lost 4 bases, V lost 3 bases, and 3 bases had no gene match.

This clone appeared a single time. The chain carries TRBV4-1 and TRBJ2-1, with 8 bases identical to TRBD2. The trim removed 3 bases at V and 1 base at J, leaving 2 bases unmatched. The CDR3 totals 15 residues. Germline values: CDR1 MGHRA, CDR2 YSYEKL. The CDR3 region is CASSHLAGSYNEQFF. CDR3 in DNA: TGCGCCAGCAGCCATCTAGCGGGTTCCTACAATGAGCAGTTCTTC.

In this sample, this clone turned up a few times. CDR3 residues: CASSVDGYSGNTIYF. In nucleotides, the CDR3 is TGTGCCAGTAGTGTCGACGGTTACTCTGGAAACACCATATATTTT. The chain carries TRBV19 and TRBJ1-3; D is ambiguous. In germline, CDR1 is LNHDA, CDR2 SQIVND (reference sequence). The CDR3 has 15 amino acids. V was pared by 5 bases and J by 0 bases, with 11 bases between.

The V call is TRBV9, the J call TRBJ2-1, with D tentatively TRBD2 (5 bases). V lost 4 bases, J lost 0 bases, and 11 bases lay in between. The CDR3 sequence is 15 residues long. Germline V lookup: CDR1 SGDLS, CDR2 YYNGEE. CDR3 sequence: CASSPLGDSYNEQFF. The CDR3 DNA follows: TGTGCCAGCAGCCCCCTGGGAGACTCCTACAATGAGCAGTTCTTC.